These 20 T cell receptor beta chains originate from one sample sequenced in a study of shared clonotypes between healthy human individuals. The protocol was immunoSEQ multiplex PCR, while the TCRdb copy is restricted to in-frame clones and leaves out a portion. This table has some 1,900,000 clones, about 94% appearing once. Naive CD8 cells, CD45RO-negative and positively selected for CCR7, excluded terminally differentiated effector memory CD45RA+ cells. The sequenced sample consisted of naive CD8+ T cells sorted from blood. Source of these receptors: a man aged 18 to 35 in good health.

This clone has a handful of counts. Different DNA sequences within this sample yield the same CDR3. The V and J genes are TRBV19 and TRBJ2-7, with 8 bases lining up with TRBD1. With V trimmed by 5 bases and J by 3 bases, 3 bases remained unmatched. Germline CDR1 reads LNHDA; CDR2 reads SQIVND (reference sequence). The CDR3 is 13 residues long. CDR3 sequence: CASSAGQGYEQYF. The CDR3, as DNA: TGTGCCAGTAGTGCCGGACAGGGCTACGAGCAGTACTTC.

This chain connects TRBV25-1 to TRBJ2-7; 9 bases are shared with TRBD1. Germline CDR1 and CDR2: MGHDK and SYGVNS. The CDR3 consists of 13 residues. Trimming took 5 bases from V and 3 from J; bases not matched to a gene: 2. The CDR3 bases are TGTGCCAGCAGTCCGGACAGGGGCTACGAGCAGTACTTC. It yields the protein CASSPDRGYEQYF.

This clone has a single count. One end of the junction is discordant with germline, which a read error may explain. J is TRBJ2-3 and V is TRBV7-9, with D perhaps matching TRBD1 or TRBD2 (5 bases each). Germline CDR1 SEHNR, CDR2 FQNEAQ (reference sequence). The CDR3 consists of 12 residues. DNA for the CDR3: TGTGCCAGCAGCTTAGGCCTTTTAGGGACGGTTTTT. The encoded protein is CASSLGLLGTVF. The variable domain in full, with the rest retrieved from reference TRBV7-9 and TRBJ2-3, is DTGVSQNPRHKITKRGQNVTFRCDPISEHNRLYWYRQTLGQGPEFLTYFQNEAQLEKSRLLSDRFSAERPKGSFSTLEIQRTEQGDSAMYLCASSLGLLGTVFGPGTRLTVL.

This clone was counted a single time. V and J are TRBV28 and TRBJ2-1, with unresolved D. Per the germline V gene, CDR1 is MDHEN and CDR2 is SYDVKM. The CDR3 extends over 11 amino acids. The germline V and J ends were trimmed by 10 bases and 10 bases, with 14 bases remaining between them. CDR3 sequence reads: CAIQTVGEQFF. The DNA for the CDR3 is TGTGCCATCCAGACGGTAGGGGAGCAGTTCTTC.

The rearrangement uses TRBV28 and TRBJ2-7, with D possibly TRBD1 on 5 matching bases. Germline V lookup: CDR1 MDHEN, CDR2 SYDVKM. This CDR3 is 14 amino acids long. V was trimmed by 3 bases and J by 3 bases, leaving 12 bases between them. The CDR3: CASSFLRADYEQYF. The CDR3 bases are TGTGCCAGCAGTTTTCTCAGGGCCGACTACGAGCAGTACTTC.

Only one count was recorded for this clone. The V and J genes are TRBV5-4 and TRBJ1-2; 8 bases fit TRBD1. CDR3 length: 15 amino acids. The V segment lost 0 bases and the J segment 4 bases; nucleotides outside the gene matches: 5. The germline V gene has CDR1 SGHNT and CDR2 YYREEE (reference sequence). CDR3 in amino acids: CASSLDSGTGYGYTF. The CDR3 region has the DNA TGTGCCAGCAGCTTGGATTCCGGGACAGGCTATGGCTACACCTTC. The variable domain in full, with the rest retrieved from reference TRBV5-4 and TRBJ1-2, is ETGVTQSPTHLIKTRGQQVTLRCSSQSGHNTVSWYQQALGQGPQFIFQYYREEENGRGNFPPRFSGLQFPNYSSELNVNALELDDSALYLCASSLDSGTGYGYTFGSGTRLTVV.

V gene TRBV5-8 combines with J gene TRBJ2-7; TRBD2 agrees at 7 bases. After removal of 10 bases from V and 3 bases from J, the junction contained 22 bases not matched to a gene. The CDR3 is made up of 17 amino acids. CDR1 and CDR2 (germline): SGHTS, YDEGEE. The CDR3 bases are TGTGCCGGCCTGACTAGCACGGAGCAATCCAGGGACTACGAGCAGTACTTC. This encodes CAGLTSTEQSRDYEQYF.

This rearrangement joins TRBV6-1 to TRBJ2-1, with 11 nucleotides matching TRBD2. The CDR3 is 18 amino acids. CDR1 MNHNS and CDR2 SASEGT come from the germline V gene. The junction had 12 bases not matched to a gene; V was cut back by 2 bases and J by 6 bases. This chain's CDR3 is CASSELGLAGGAFNEQFF. Written as DNA, the CDR3 is TGTGCCAGCAGTGAATTGGGTTTAGCGGGGGGGGCCTTCAATGAGCAGTTCTTC.

The chain is built from TRBV4-1 and TRBJ2-3; D uncertain. The ends were cut back, 4 bases at V and 4 bases at J, with 12 bases in the middle. This CDR3 spans 14 amino acids. From germline, CDR1 is MGHRA and CDR2 YSYEKL. CDR3 in DNA: TGCGCCAGCAGCCCCACCCCCTTGGCAGATACGCAGTATTTT. Residues: CASSPTPLADTQYF.

This chain joins TRBV7-9 and TRBJ2-2; D unresolved. The length of the CDR3 is 15 residues. The V end lost 2 bases, the J end lost 1 base, and 8 bases lay between the germline ends. Per the germline V gene, CDR1 is SEHNR and CDR2 is FQNEAQ (reference sequence). CDR3 sequence (DNA): TGTGCCAGCAGCTTAACCGGCGGGAACACCGGGGAGCTGTTTTTT. It is translated as CASSLTGGNTGELFF. The full variable domain, completed using reference TRBV7-9 and TRBJ2-2, is DTGVSQNPRHKITKRGQNVTFRCDPISEHNRLYWYRQTLGQGPEFLTYFQNEAQLEKSRLLSDRFSAERPKGSFSTLEIQRTEQGDSAMYLCASSLTGGNTGELFFGEGSRLTVL.

The chain employs TRBV11-2 and TRBJ2-1; 7 bases line up with TRBD2. The length of the CDR3 is 15 residues. The V gene end was trimmed by 1 base and the J gene end by 5 bases; junction bases not matched to a gene: 5. CDR1 and CDR2 from the germline V gene are SGHAT and FQNNGV. CDR3 nucleotides: TGTGCCAGCAGCTTAGGGTGGGGAGGGGACAATGAGCAGTTCTTC. It translates to CASSLGWGGDNEQFF.

The CDR3 coding sequence is TGTGCCAGCAGCAAAGCTAGCAACGAGCAGTACTTC. Protein: CASSKASNEQYF. This chain links TRBV21-1 with TRBJ2-7; TRBD2 is the table's D call, not checked against the DNA. TRBV21-1 is a pseudogene. The CDR3 consists of 12 residues.

The V gene is TRBV27, the J gene TRBJ2-6; D is uncertain. V gave up 1 base and J gave up 0 bases, with 10 bases separating them. Germline CDR1 reads MNHEY; CDR2 reads SMNVEV (reference sequence). CDR3 length equals 17 residues. The CDR3 bases are TGTGCCAGCAGTTTATTGGCAGTCCGCTCTGGGGCCAACGTCCTGACTTTC. Translating gives CASSLLAVRSGANVLTF.

V gene TRBV2 combines with J gene TRBJ1-4, with 10 bases that match TRBD1. The length of the CDR3 is 16 residues. Germline V lookup: CDR1 SNHLY, CDR2 FYNNEI. The V gene end was trimmed by 6 bases and the J gene end by 6 bases; junction bases not matched to a gene: 10. This CDR3 reads CASSTSTGTGDEKLFF. CDR3 DNA: TGTGCCAGCAGCACTTCGACCGGGACAGGGGATGAAAAACTGTTTTTT.

CDR3 residues: CASSLHPGRGYTGELFF. In DNA form, the CDR3 reads TGTGCCAGCAGCCTTCACCCGGGGAGGGGGTACACCGGGGAGCTGTTTTTT. The chain recombines TRBV14 with TRBJ2-2; D is possibly TRBD2 (7 bases). The CDR3 spans 17 residues. The germline gives CDR1 SGHDN, CDR2 FVKESK. V lost 4 bases and J lost 3, with 18 bases in between.

This chain links TRBV5-8 with TRBJ2-1; TRBD1 matches 8 bases. Trimming removed 9 bases from V and 7 bases from J; junction bases left unmatched: 3. Germline CDR1 is SGHTS and CDR2 is YDEGEE. The CDR3 loop spans 11 amino acids. CDR3 sequence reads: CATHRGNEQFF. For the CDR3, the DNA is TGTGCCACCCACAGGGGGAATGAGCAGTTCTTC.

The chain uses TRBV11-2 and TRBJ2-7; 11 bases line up with TRBD1. Germline assignment: CDR1 SGHAT and CDR2 FQNNGV. Losses at the gene ends were 5 bases for V and 0 bases for J; bases not matched to a gene: 9. The CDR3 runs 17 residues. The CDR3 sequence: CASSLGTGGLSSYEQYF. The CDR3 bases are TGTGCCAGCAGCCTCGGGACAGGGGGTTTGAGCTCCTACGAGCAGTACTTC.

The rearrangement links TRBV9 to TRBJ2-3; TRBD1 aligns across 9 bases. With V trimmed by 4 bases and J by 4 bases, 19 bases remained unmatched. The CDR3 totals 19 residues. Germline loops: CDR1 SGDLS, CDR2 YYNGEE. The DNA for the CDR3 is TGTGCCAGCAGCAGTAGGGCCCCCCCGGGGGACAGGGTTGCAGATACGCAGTATTTT. This codes for CASSSRAPPGDRVADTQYF.

The chain uses TRBV7-8 and TRBJ2-7, with D perhaps TRBD2 (6 bases). Per germline, CDR1 SGHVS and CDR2 FQNEAQ. With 1 base removed from V and 1 base from J, the gap between germline ends came to 17 bases. This CDR3 region has 17 residues. The CDR3, as DNA: TGTGCCAGCAGCTTAGGCTCGTTACTAGCAGAGTCCTACGAGCAGTACTTC. It codes for CASSLGSLLAESYEQYF.

V and J are TRBV6-6 and TRBJ2-2, with D unresolved. The V gene's germline CDR1 is MNHNY and CDR2 SVGAGI (reference sequence). V was shortened by 6 bases and J by 5 bases, with 10 bases between the two germline ends. The CDR3 totals 13 residues. The CDR3 nucleotides read TGTGCCAGCAGCAGAGACCTAACCGGGGAGCTGTTTTTT. This translates into CASSRDLTGELFF.